These T cell receptor beta chains were read from a single sample in a study of shared clonotypes between healthy human individuals. Libraries were prepared by immunoSEQ multiplex PCR; TCRdb keeps only in-frame clonotypes and omits some of them. In the table there are 950,000 to 1,100,000 clones, roughly 70% of which are singletons. The sequencing sample was made of memory CD4+ T cells sorted from blood. These receptors originate from a man between 18 and 35 years old in good health. CDR3s include the opening cysteine and the closing phenylalanine or tryptophan. The order of the fields is clone size, J gene, V gene, D gene, CDR3 DNA, CDR3 protein. The D gene is left open where the match is weak. Size values are once, few and many counts, or a class for expanded clones, and some rows have none.

.,TRBJ1-1,TRBV30,TRBD1,TGTGCCTGGAGGGTTACAGGGGGGAACACTGAAGCTTTCTTT,CAWRVTGGNTEAFF
.,TRBJ1-4,TRBV6-1,.,TGTGCCAGCAGTGAAGCTATGGCAGACACGTCTGAAAAACTGTTTTTT,CASSEAMADTSEKLFF
.,TRBJ2-6,TRBV5-1,TRBD1,TGCGCCAGCAGCTTGCAGGGACAGGGCCTCTCAAGCTCTGGGGCCAACGTCCTGACTTTC,CASSLQGQGLSSSGANVLTF
.,TRBJ1-2,TRBV5-1,.,TGCGCCAGCAGCTTGTGGAGCGACTATGGCTACACCTTC,CASSLWSDYGYTF
few,TRBJ1-1,TRBV9,.,TGTGCCAGCAGCGTAGAAGGGAACACTGAAGCTTTCTTT,CASSVEGNTEAFF
.,TRBJ2-3,TRBV5-5,TRBD2,TGTGCCAGCAGCCCCACTAGCGAAGGAACGCAGTATTTT,CASSPTSEGTQYF
.,TRBJ2-3,TRBV5-1,.,TGCGCCAGCAGCCCGCCCACAGATACGCAGTATTTT,CASSPPTDTQYF
.,TRBJ2-1,TRBV5-6,TRBD2,TGTGCCAGCAGGGTGGATAGGAGCAGCGGGGATCTCTACAATGAGCAGTTCTTC,CASRVDRSSGDLYNEQFF
many,TRBJ1-5,TRBV28,TRBD1,TGTGCCAGCAGTCCGGGACAGGGCTCACGGCCCCAGCATTTT,CASSPGQGSRPQHF
.,TRBJ1-2,TRBV6-6,TRBD1,TGTGCCAGCAGTTGGGACAGAAGAAGTGGCTACACCTTC,CASSWDRRSGYTF
.,TRBJ1-4,TRBV19,.,TGTGCCAGTAGTCCTCAGGGTCTGCCTAATGAAAAACTGTTTTTT,CASSPQGLPNEKLFF
.,TRBJ1-1,TRBV19,.,TGTGCCAGTAGTATGGGGTGGACTGAAGCTTTCTTT,CASSMGWTEAFF
many,TRBJ1-1,TRBV7-9,.,TGTGCCAGCAGCGCTAACAACACTGAAGCTTTCTTT,CASSANNTEAFF
.,TRBJ1-1,TRBV2,.,TGTGCCAGCAGTGATCGGTGGGGGAACACTGAAGCTTTCTTT,CASSDRWGNTEAFF
few,TRBJ2-1,TRBV5-1,.,TGCGCCAGCAGCTTGGGTGGGGGGCCTTACAATGAGCAGTTCTTC,CASSLGGGPYNEQFF
.,TRBJ2-3,TRBV5-6,TRBD2,TGTGCCAGCAGCTTTTGGACAGGACTAGCGAGAAGCACAGATACGCAGTATTTT,CASSFWTGLARSTDTQYF
.,TRBJ1-6,TRBV27,.,TGTGCCAGCAGTTTAACGCCGGGACGGACCTATAATTCACCCCTCCACTTT,CASSLTPGRTYNSPLHF
.,TRBJ2-7,TRBV11-3,.,TGTGCCAGCAGCTTAGACGGCTCCTACGAGCAGTACTTC,CASSLDGSYEQYF
.,TRBJ2-7,TRBV30,TRBD1,TGTGCCTGGAGGGGGACCGGGACAGGGGTCCCCTTGAGCTCCTACGAGCAGTACTTC,CAWRGTGTGVPLSSYEQYF
few,TRBJ1-4,TRBV30,TRBD1,TGTGCCTGGAATGAACAGGGGGTCTTCGAAAAACTGTTTTTT,CAWNEQGVFEKLFF
.,TRBJ1-3,TRBV7-9,.,TGTGCCAGCAGCTTGCAGTACTCTGGAAACACCATATATTTT,CASSLQYSGNTIYF
once,TRBJ1-4,TRBV13,TRBD1,TGTGCCAGCAGCTTAAACGGACAGGGGAGTGAAAAACTGTTTTTT,CASSLNGQGSEKLFF
many,TRBJ2-7,TRBV6-6,.,TGTGCCAGCAGGGAAGGGACAAGCTCCTACGAGCAGTACTTC,CASREGTSSYEQYF
.,TRBJ2-1,TRBV27,.,TGTGCCAGCAGCCGGAGGGCGGGGAATGAGCAGTTCTTC,CASSRRAGNEQFF
.,TRBJ2-3,TRBV5-1,.,TGCGCCAGCAGCTTGACAGGGTCCGATACAGATACGCAGTATTTT,CASSLTGSDTDTQYF
.,TRBJ2-7,TRBV9,.,TGTGCCAGCAGCCCTACGGGGGCCTCCTACGAGCAGTACTTC,CASSPTGASYEQYF
.,TRBJ2-7,TRBV18,.,TGTGCCAGCTCACCGACATTGGGTGGGGTCCGATCCTACGAGCAGTACTTC,CASSPTLGGVRSYEQYF
.,TRBJ1-4,TRBV10-2,TRBD1,TGCGCCAGCAGCCTGGGACAGGGGGCGGGAAAACTGTTTTTT,CASSLGQGAGKLFF
.,TRBJ2-7,TRBV5-1,.,TGCGCCAGCAGCTTGCATTGGGACAAGCTCTACGAGCAGTACTTC,CASSLHWDKLYEQYF
.,TRBJ2-7,TRBV2,.,TGTGCCAGCAGTGCAGGGTTTAGCTCCTACGAGCAGTACTTC,CASSAGFSSYEQYF
.,TRBJ2-1,TRBV6-5,.,TGTGCCAGCAATGCCGGGATTGAGCAGTTCTTC,CASNAGIEQFF
.,TRBJ2-7,TRBV11-2,TRBD1,TGTGCCAGCAGCAAGAACCGGGACAGACCTGAGCAGTACTTC,CASSKNRDRPEQYF
.,TRBJ2-3,TRBV2,TRBD1,TGTGCCAGCAGCCAACAGGGGACCACAGATACGCAGTATTTT,CASSQQGTTDTQYF
.,TRBJ2-3,TRBV11-3,.,TGTGCCAGCAGCCCCTCTGGGGTAACATCAGATACGCAGTATTTT,CASSPSGVTSDTQYF
.,TRBJ2-7,TRBV6-1,TRBD1,TGTGCCAGCAGTGTCGGACAGGGGGCGGGCGAGCAGTACTTC,CASSVGQGAGEQYF
many,TRBJ2-1,TRBV7-8,.,TGTGCCAGCACCCCGAGGGGGCGGGACCGCAATGAGCAGTTCTTC,CASTPRGRDRNEQFF
.,TRBJ1-5,TRBV19,TRBD1,TGTGCCAGTAGTATAGTCGGACAGGGGGCCTTAGGCAATCAGCCCCAGCATTTT,CASSIVGQGALGNQPQHF
.,TRBJ2-7,TRBV6-5,TRBD1,TGTGCCAGCAGAACCGGGACAGGGGGCTTTGTAGACTTC,CASRTGTGGFVDF
.,TRBJ2-7,TRBV19,TRBD1,TGTGCCAGTAGTAAGACCGGGACAGGGACCTACGAGCAGTACTTC,CASSKTGTGTYEQYF
.,TRBJ2-1,TRBV6-5,.,TGTGCCAGCACCCGACAGCCGGATTACAATGAGCAGTTCTTC,CASTRQPDYNEQFF
.,TRBJ2-5,TRBV19,.,TGTGCCAGCCGCCAAATGGGTACCCTAAAAGAGACCCAGTACTTC,CASRQMGTLKETQYF
.,TRBJ2-7,TRBV5-1,TRBD2,TGCGCCAGCAGGACTAGCGGGGGGCAGACCTACGAGCAGTACTTC,CASRTSGGQTYEQYF
few,TRBJ2-3,TRBV7-9,TRBD2,TGTGCCAGCAGCCTAGCGGGACCTACAGATACGCAGTATTTT,CASSLAGPTDTQYF
.,TRBJ2-1,TRBV6-5,.,TGTGCCAGCAGTCCCCTAGGGGGGTCCTACAATGAGCAGTTCTTC,CASSPLGGSYNEQFF
.,TRBJ1-2,TRBV30,.,TGTGCCTGGAGTGTGGGGGTGTATGGCTACACCTTC,CAWSVGVYGYTF
.,TRBJ2-6,TRBV6-5,TRBD1,TGTGCCAGCAGGCTACAGGGGTCAGGGGCCAACGTCCTGACTTTC,CASRLQGSGANVLTF
once,TRBJ1-2,TRBV18,TRBD1,TGTGCCAGCTCACCAGGGGAGGGGGCGCGTGGCTACACCTTC,CASSPGEGARGYTF
.,TRBJ2-1,TRBV5-6,TRBD2,TGTGCCAGCAGCTTTAATAGCGGGGGGGCAAGCTCCTACAATGAGCAGTTCTTC,CASSFNSGGASSYNEQFF
.,TRBJ1-1,TRBV6-5,.,TGTGCCAGCAGTGAACGACAGGTAAACACTGAAGCTTTCTTT,CASSERQVNTEAFF